Each of the 24 T cell receptor beta chains below was sequenced from the same sample in a study of metastatic and nonmetastatic thyroid tumors. Thyroid surgery was performed in patients who had received no treatment beforehand. TCRdb reprocessed the PCR reads using MiXCR. The sample holds about 25,000 clones; 10% to 15% are singletons and the top ten take roughly a sixth. The material sequenced was blood. The receptor source for this set is a female donor with papillary thyroid cancer or a benign thyroid nodule (not recorded which). Some clones in this sample may be carry-over from other donors' samples.

This clone was detected many times. This chain uses TRBV20-1 with TRBJ2-1, with 13 bases aligning to TRBD2. The V segment lost 6 bases and the J segment 3 bases; nucleotides outside the gene matches: 11. The CDR3 runs 17 residues. The germline V gene encodes CDR1 DFQATT and CDR2 SNEGSKA (reference sequence). In DNA form, the CDR3 reads TGCAGTGCCCTCTCGGGACTAGCGGGAAGATACTACAATGAGCAGTTCTTC. This gives the protein CSALSGLAGRYYNEQFF.

This clone was detected ten times or more. The V gene is TRBV10-1, the J gene TRBJ2-3; 7 bases line up with TRBD2. Germline CDR1 and CDR2: WNHNN and SYGVQD (reference sequence). V shed 2 bases and J 2 bases; nucleotides not matched to a gene: 4. The CDR3 contains 15 residues. CDR3 sequence: CASSERKRDTDTQYF. In nucleotides, the CDR3 is TGCGCCAGCAGTGAGAGAAAGCGGGACACAGATACGCAGTATTTT.

This clone was detected ten times or more. V gene TRBV10-3 combines with J gene TRBJ1-2; unclear D gene. The CDR3 extends over 12 amino acids. V dropped 0 bases and J dropped 7 bases, with 6 bases sitting between them. Germline-derived CDR1 and CDR2 are ENHRY and SYGVKD. The DNA of the CDR3 is TGTGCCATCAGTGAGTCGGCAGGTGGCTACACCTTC. It yields the protein CAISESAGGYTF.

This clone was recorded a few times. This rearrangement joins TRBV6-1 to TRBJ2-7; TRBD2 aligns across 16 bases. The germline gives CDR1 MNHNS, CDR2 SASEGT. The trim removed 9 bases at V and 7 bases at J, leaving 15 bases unmatched. CDR3 size: 17 residues. For the CDR3, the DNA is TGTGCCAGAAGTACTACCGGGACTAGCGGGAGGGCCGGAGAGCAGTACTTC. Protein sequence: CARSTTGTSGRAGEQYF.

There are many counts of this clone. This rearrangement joins TRBV19 to TRBJ1-4; 10 positions agree with TRBD1. The germline V gene has CDR1 LNHDA and CDR2 SQIVND (reference sequence). J was trimmed by 0 bases and V by 6 bases; bases with no gene match: 4. This CDR3 is 16 amino acids long. In DNA, the CDR3 is TGTGCCAGTAGGAGGGACAGGGGTGCAACTAATGAAAAACTGTTTTTT. It encodes CASRRDRGATNEKLFF.

The V call is TRBV6-4, the J call TRBJ2-2; D is ambiguous. The V end lost 7 bases, the J end lost 0 bases, and 3 bases lay between the germline ends. The CDR3 extends over 12 amino acids. The germline CDR1 and CDR2 sequences are MRHNA and SNTAGT. The CDR3 bases are TGTGCCAGCAACTCGAACACCGGGGAGCTGTTTTTT. The encoded protein is CASNSNTGELFF.

This clone was picked up many times. The chain recombines TRBV12-3 or TRBV12-4 with TRBJ2-2; no firm D call. The CDR3 sequence is 16 residues long. The germline V and J ends were trimmed by 4 bases and 7 bases, with 19 bases remaining between them. The CDR3 reads CASSYIDPRNGGELFF. DNA of the CDR3: TGTGCCAGCAGTTACATAGATCCTAGGAATGGCGGGGAGCTGTTTTTT.

This clone was counted a few times. This chain links TRBV27 with TRBJ2-5; a weak D match, TRBD2 (5 bases). The CDR3 is 15 residues long. V shed 5 bases and J shed 1 base, with 14 bases lying between them. Germline V lookup: CDR1 MNHEY, CDR2 SMNVEV (reference sequence). The CDR3 DNA is TGTGCCAGCAGTCCCACTGGAGCGGCCCAAGAGACCCAGTACTTC. This codes for CASSPTGAAQETQYF.

This clone was seen ten or more times. V gene TRBV29-1 combines with J gene TRBJ2-7; 7 nucleotides match TRBD2. V gave up 1 base and J gave up 6 bases; unmatched junction bases: 12. Germline CDR1 SQVTM, CDR2 ANQGSEA. The CDR3 consists of 15 residues. The CDR3 is CSVEGTAGWKGEQYF. The DNA of the CDR3 is TGCAGCGTTGAAGGTACAGCGGGGTGGAAGGGCGAGCAGTACTTC.

This clone was picked up many times. The chain recombines TRBV19 with TRBJ2-5; 8 positions match TRBD2. CDR1 LNHDA and CDR2 SQIVND come from the germline V gene (reference sequence). J lost 6 bases, V lost 0 bases, and 6 bases had no gene match. The CDR3 loop spans 15 amino acids. In DNA form, the CDR3 reads TGTGCCAGTAGTATAGAATTTAGCGGGAAAAAGACCCAGTACTTC. Translated: CASSIEFSGKKTQYF.

This clone was seen repeatedly, ten times or more. This chain links TRBV6-5 with TRBJ2-1; 13 bases align to TRBD2. Germline CDR1 MNHEY, CDR2 SVGAGI. Unmatched junction bases numbered 4, after V lost 4 bases and J lost 1 base. CDR3 length: 17 amino acids. This CDR3 reads CASSSGTSGTSYNEQFF. For the CDR3, the DNA is TGTGCCAGCAGTTCAGGGACTAGCGGGACTTCCTACAATGAGCAGTTCTTC.

By frequency in the sample, this clone is large. The J gene is TRBJ2-2, the V gene TRBV6-1; 10 bases fit TRBD2. Per the germline V gene, CDR1 is MNHNS and CDR2 is SASEGT. J gave up 6 bases and V 6 bases, and 10 bases lay outside the gene matches. CDR3 length: 16 residues. The CDR3 DNA is TGTGCCAGCAGACAGCGGGAGGGCCTTTCGGCCGGGGAGCTGTTTTTT. It encodes CASRQREGLSAGELFF.

This clone was seen only a few times. V usage is TRBV12-3 or TRBV12-4 and J usage is TRBJ2-1; 7 bases map to TRBD2. Trimming at V came to 2 bases and at J to 2 bases, leaving 0 bases not matched to a gene. This CDR3 region has 14 residues. CDR3 residues: CASSLTSAYNEQFF. In nucleotides, the CDR3 is TGTGCCAGCAGTTTAACTAGCGCCTACAATGAGCAGTTCTTC.

This clone was counted at least ten times. The chain carries TRBV28 and TRBJ1-3, with no clear D. The germline CDR1 and CDR2 sequences are MDHEN and SYDVKM. This CDR3 has 11 amino acids. V was clipped by 6 bases and J by 8 bases, with 8 bases between them. The CDR3 bases are TGTGCCAGCAGCCTACGCTACACCATATATTTT. It translates to CASSLRYTIYF.

Ten or more counts support this clone. The V call is TRBV30, the J call TRBJ1-5; 7 positions match TRBD1. CDR3 length equals 15 residues. The J segment lost 2 bases and the V segment lost 2 bases, leaving 6 bases of the junction unmatched. Germline V gene sequence: CDR1 GTSNPN, CDR2 SVGIG (reference sequence). The CDR3, as DNA: TGTGCCTGGAGTCCCCCGGGACAGCGCAATCAGCCCCAGCATTTT. Translating gives CAWSPPGQRNQPQHF.

This clone was seen ten or more times. The J gene is TRBJ1-5, the V gene TRBV5-6; no firm D call. The CDR3 runs to 14 residues. In germline, CDR1 is SGHDT, CDR2 YYEEEE. V was trimmed by 1 base and J by 3 bases, leaving 8 bases between them. In DNA form, the CDR3 reads TGTGCCAGCAGCTTGTTTAGGGACAATCAGCCCCAGCATTTT. Translated: CASSLFRDNQPQHF.

This clone was recorded many times. The chain recombines TRBV7-3 with TRBJ2-3; TRBD2 matches 9 bases. Germline V CDR1 and CDR2: SGHTA, FQGTGA. The CDR3 sequence is 16 residues long. Trimming cost V 8 bases and J 6 bases; bases outside gene matches: 15. CDR3 DNA sequence: TGTGCCAGCTCAGCTTGGATCGCGGGAGGGTGGGATACGCAGTATTTT. This gives the protein CASSAWIAGGWDTQYF.

V usage is TRBV28 and J usage is TRBJ2-1, with TRBD1 identical over 7 bases. The CDR3 has 14 amino acids. Germline CDR1 is MDHEN and CDR2 is SYDVKM. The V segment lost 6 bases and the J segment 14 bases; nucleotides outside the gene matches: 16. The CDR3: CASSSRDSMNAEFF. The CDR3 DNA reads TGTGCCAGCAGCTCCCGGGACAGTATGAATGCGGAGTTCTTC. Full variable domain (rest looked up from reference TRBV28 and TRBJ2-1): DVKVTQSSRYLVKRTGEKVFLECVQDMDHENMFWYRQDPGLGLRLIYFSYDVKMKEKGDIPEGYSVSREKKERFSLILESASTNQTSMYLCASSSRDSMNAEFFGPGTRLTVL.

With respect to this clone: The junction departs from the called germline gene at one end, perhaps through a read error. This chain uses TRBV28 with TRBJ2-1, with D possibly TRBD2 on 6 matching bases. Germline V gene lookup returns CDR1 MDHEN and CDR2 SYDVKM. The length of the CDR3 is 17 residues. CDR3 amino acids: CASILGFGTPSYNEHFF. The CDR3 DNA reads TGTGCCAGCATTCTTGGGTTCGGGACTCCCTCCTACAATGAGCACTTCTTC.

This clone was detected a few times. A much larger clone differs from this one at a single base, so this may be a read error. The V and J genes are TRBV25-1 and TRBJ2-7, with D tentatively TRBD1 or TRBD2 (5 bases each). The CDR3 has 12 amino acids. CDR1 and CDR2 (germline): MGHDK, SYGVNS. The CDR3 DNA follows: TGTGCCAGCACCAAGGGGACCTACGGGCAGTACTTC. This gives the protein CASTKGTYGQYF.

The rearrangement joins TRBV30 to TRBJ2-7, with TRBD1 as a possible D gene (5 bases). The CDR3 is 15 amino acids. Germline V gene lookup returns CDR1 GTSNPN and CDR2 SVGIG (reference sequence). V lost 3 bases to trimming and J lost 0 bases, with 15 bases between them. This chain's CDR3 is CAWSPVSTVSYEQYF. CDR3 nucleotides: TGTGCCTGGAGCCCAGTCTCGACAGTCTCCTACGAGCAGTACTTC.

This clone was picked up a small number of times. A read error may account for a junction end that differs from germline. Other DNA sequences in this sample translate to the same CDR3. Here the CDR3 DNA reads TGTGCCAGCAGTGACTCTCCGGGAGGACTAGCTGGAGAGCTAGATACACAGTATTTT. Protein: CASSDSPGGLAGELDTQYF. V is TRBV6-4 and J is TRBJ2-3; 8 bases map to TRBD2. This CDR3 contains 19 residues. Germline CDR1 and CDR2: MRHNA and SNTAGT.

The chain uses TRBV30 and TRBJ1-6; D unresolved. V gave up 4 bases and J gave up 10 bases, with 14 bases separating them. The CDR3 has 13 residues. Germline V lookup: CDR1 GTSNPN, CDR2 SVGIG (reference sequence). CDR3 protein: CAWKGSWRSPLHF. The CDR3 DNA reads as TGTGCCTGGAAGGGCAGTTGGAGGTCACCCCTCCACTTT.

Concerning this clone itself: As the CDR3 is not closed by the conserved phenylalanine or tryptophan, this likely results from a read error. The genes are TRBV20-1 and TRBJ2-3; D is ambiguous. From germline, CDR1 is DFQATT and CDR2 SNEGSKA (reference sequence). Trimming removed 6 bases at V and 6 bases at J, with 13 bases between. The CDR3 consists of 12 residues. The CDR3 bases are TGCAGTGCAAGGGCACCCTCGGATACGCAGTATTTG. It specifies CSARAPSDTQYL.